This passage covers 23 T cell receptor beta chains from one sample sequenced in a study of technical replicates of blood from a few donors. The assay was immunoSEQ multiplex PCR, and TCRdb's table has in-frame clones only and misses some. Of under 95,000 clones listed, 85% to 95% are singletons. Sequencing used T cells isolated from PBMCs. Every receptor here comes from a human donor in good health.

The V call is TRBV6-1, the J call TRBJ1-5; D is perhaps TRBD1 (5 bases). Germline V CDR1 and CDR2: MNHNS, SASEGT. This CDR3 is 16 amino acids long. V was shortened by 3 bases and J by 2 bases, with 14 bases between the two germline ends. CDR3 sequence: CASSDDLGVGNQPQHF. The CDR3 DNA sequence: TGTGCCAGCAGTGATGATCTAGGGGTCGGCAATCAGCCCCAGCATTTT.

The chain joins TRBV6-5 to TRBJ2-1; TRBD2 aligns across 14 bases. V gave up 10 bases and J gave up 4 bases; unmatched junction bases: 3. Germline CDR1 MNHEY, CDR2 SVGAGI. This CDR3 has 14 residues. CDR3 amino acids: CATRTSGGYNEQFF. CDR3 nucleotides: TGTGCCACCCGGACTAGCGGGGGGTACAATGAGCAGTTCTTC.

The chain combines TRBV2 with TRBJ2-7; no definite D call. The CDR3 totals 15 residues. Germline CDR1 SNHLY, CDR2 FYNNEI. Trimming cost V 7 bases and J 1 base, with 17 bases left between them. The CDR3 reads CASNRIFVGSYEQYF. The CDR3 nucleotides are TGTGCCAGCAATAGAATCTTCGTCGGTTCCTACGAGCAGTACTTC.

This chain links TRBV9 with TRBJ2-6; 7 bases are shared with TRBD1. CDR1 and CDR2 (germline): SGDLS, YYNGEE. This CDR3 is built from 16 residues. J gave up 2 bases and V 4 bases, and 6 bases lay outside the gene matches. In DNA, the CDR3 is TGTGCCAGCAGCCCGACAGGGTTCGCTGGGGCCAACGTCCTGACTTTC. As protein: CASSPTGFAGANVLTF. Supplemented by reference TRBV9 and TRBJ2-6, the full variable domain reads DSGVTQTPKHLITATGQRVTLRCSPRSGDLSVYWYQQSLDQGLQFLIQYYNGEERAKGNILERFSAQQFPDLHSELNLSSLELGDSALYFCASSPTGFAGANVLTFGAGSRLTVL.

CDR3: CASSPDRGPYEQYF. DNA for the CDR3: TGTGCCAGTAGTCCCGACAGGGGACCCTACGAGCAGTACTTC. This chain links TRBV19 with TRBJ2-7, with 8 positions matching TRBD1. There are 14 residues in the CDR3. CDR1 and CDR2 from the germline V gene are LNHDA and SQIVND (reference sequence). The J segment lost 2 bases and the V segment lost 5 bases, leaving 5 bases of the junction unmatched.

The chain employs TRBV7-9 and TRBJ2-3, with 7 nucleotides matching TRBD2. V was pared by 2 bases and J by 0 bases, with 5 bases of the junction left unmatched. Germline CDR1 reads SEHNR; CDR2 reads FQNEAQ (reference sequence). This CDR3 contains 16 residues. The CDR3 loop is CASSLLYSGSTDTQYF. The DNA of the CDR3 is TGTGCCAGCAGCTTACTGTATAGCGGGAGCACAGATACGCAGTATTTT.

The chain carries TRBV5-1 and TRBJ1-5; TRBD1 aligns across 7 bases. Germline CDR1 SGHRS, CDR2 YFSETQ. CDR3 length: 14 residues. V shed 4 bases, J shed 3 bases, and the junction held 4 bases outside the gene matches. CDR3 in DNA: TGCGCCAGCAGCGCAGGGGGAAACAATCAGCCCCAGCATTTT. Translation: CASSAGGNNQPQHF.

J is TRBJ2-7 and V is TRBV27; 7 bases match TRBD2. Germline loops: CDR1 MNHEY, CDR2 SMNVEV (reference sequence). Trimming took 6 bases from V and 4 from J; bases not matched to a gene: 6. The CDR3 covers 13 residues. CDR3 nucleotide sequence: TGTGCCAGCAGCCTACGGGGACTATACGAGCAGTACTTC. This sequence encodes CASSLRGLYEQYF.

V gene TRBV19 combines with J gene TRBJ1-1; unclear D gene. Deletions cut 8 bases from V and 3 bases from J, with 13 bases between. The germline V gene has CDR1 LNHDA and CDR2 SQIVND (reference sequence). The CDR3 runs to 13 residues. In DNA, the CDR3 is TGTGCCAGTGGAAGGAGTCTGGACACTGAAGCTTTCTTT. Translation gives CASGRSLDTEAFF.

The genes are TRBV7-9 and TRBJ1-2; 7 bases are a match to TRBD1. Germline CDR1 is SEHNR and CDR2 is FQNEAQ (reference sequence). The V and J ends lost 5 bases and 2 bases, in that order; junction bases with no gene match: 11. The CDR3 runs 16 residues. The CDR3 coding sequence is TGTGCCAGCAGCCCCATCCCTATGACAGGGAACTATGGCTACACCTTC. Protein: CASSPIPMTGNYGYTF.

This chain links TRBV15 with TRBJ2-1, with TRBD2 as a possible D gene (5 bases). Germline CDR1 reads LNHNV; CDR2 reads YYDKDF (reference sequence). Between the trimmed V and J ends, which lost 1 base and 7 bases, there was a span of 8 bases. This CDR3 is built from 13 residues. The CDR3 nucleotides are TGTGCCACCAGCAGAGGGTGGGAGAATGAGCAGTTCTTC. Protein product: CATSRGWENEQFF. Filled out from reference TRBV15 and TRBJ2-1, the complete variable domain reads DAMVIQNPRYQVTQFGKPVTLSCSQTLNHNVMYWYQQKSSQAPKLLFHYYDKDFNNEADTPDNFQSRRPNTSFCFLDIRSPGLGDTAMYLCATSRGWENEQFFGPGTRLTVL.

The V and J genes are TRBV4-1 and TRBJ1-5; tentative D call: TRBD1 (5 bases). Germline V lookup: CDR1 MGHRA, CDR2 YSYEKL. V was shortened by 4 bases and J by 7 bases, with 17 bases between the two germline ends. There are 15 residues in the CDR3. The CDR3 DNA follows: TGCGCCAGCAGCCCCCGACATAGGGGAATCCAGCCCCAGCATTTT. It translates to CASSPRHRGIQPQHF.

V is TRBV5-1 and J is TRBJ2-3, with D tentatively TRBD2 (5 bases). This CDR3 has 16 amino acids. Germline CDR1 and CDR2: SGHRS and YFSETQ. Trimming cost V 0 bases and J 0 bases, with 11 bases left between them. CDR3 bases: TGCGCCAGCAGCTTGGGGGCGGGTACTAGCACAGATACGCAGTATTTT. Translated, it gives CASSLGAGTSTDTQYF.

The rearrangement joins TRBV10-2 to TRBJ2-5; 11 bases align to TRBD2. Looked up from germline, CDR1 is WSHSY and CDR2 is SAAADI. This CDR3 is 21 amino acids long. After removal of 4 bases from V and 5 bases from J, the junction contained 24 bases not matched to a gene. Written as DNA, the CDR3 is TGCGCCAGCAGTGTCTTGATAGTGTCGGCTAGCGGGAGGTTCCGGGGGGAGACCCAGTACTTC. Protein sequence: CASSVLIVSASGRFRGETQYF.

The rearrangement links TRBV7-3 to TRBJ2-5, with 7 bases lining up with TRBD1. V lost 1 base to trimming and J lost 5 bases; unmatched junction nucleotides: 22. Looked up from germline, CDR1 is SGHTA and CDR2 is FQGTGA. CDR3 length: 20 residues. The CDR3, as DNA: TGTGCCAGCAGCTTAATCAGGGGGATTAGGGATGCCCAAGTCAAGGAGACCCAGTACTTC. Encoded protein: CASSLIRGIRDAQVKETQYF.

This clone was observed a single time. V usage is TRBV28 and J usage is TRBJ2-7; D is ambiguous. The CDR3 extends over 15 amino acids. Per the germline V gene, CDR1 is MDHEN and CDR2 is SYDVKM. The V gene lost 6 bases and the J gene lost 4 bases, with 19 bases spanning the gap. The CDR3 protein is CASSDPSLGLYEQYF. Written as DNA, the CDR3 is TGTGCCAGCAGCGACCCCTCCCTAGGATTGTACGAGCAGTACTTC.

The chain uses TRBV27 and TRBJ1-5; TRBD1 agrees at 9 bases. The germline CDR1 and CDR2 sequences are MNHEY and SMNVEV (reference sequence). With 4 bases clipped from V and 4 bases from J, the junction kept 2 bases outside the gene matches. This CDR3 region has 14 residues. The CDR3, as DNA: TGTGCCAGCAGTTGGACAGGGGCGAATCAGCCCCAGCATTTT. Translated, it gives CASSWTGANQPQHF.

The rearrangement joins TRBV7-9 to TRBJ2-7, with 10 bases lining up with TRBD1. V was pared by 5 bases and J by 6 bases, with 13 bases of the junction left unmatched. The germline V gene has CDR1 SEHNR and CDR2 FQNEAQ (reference sequence). CDR3 length: 16 residues. The CDR3: CASSPGWGQGTGEQYF. DNA of the CDR3: TGTGCCAGCAGCCCCGGGTGGGGACAGGGGACGGGCGAGCAGTACTTC.

The chain joins TRBV5-8 to TRBJ2-7; TRBD2 is a possible D gene (6 bases). The V gene lost 5 bases and the J gene lost 2 bases, with 17 bases spanning the gap. Germline V gene sequence: CDR1 SGHTS, CDR2 YDEGEE. The CDR3 extends over 15 amino acids. The CDR3 nucleotides read TGTGCCAGCAGGGCACGACTAGTATCGGCCTACGAGCAGTACTTC. It specifies CASRARLVSAYEQYF.

The rearrangement uses TRBV7-9 and TRBJ1-2; D may be TRBD1 (6 bases). Germline CDR1 reads SEHNR; CDR2 reads FQNEAQ (reference sequence). V gave up 2 bases and J gave up 0 bases, with 7 bases separating them. CDR3 length: 14 amino acids. This CDR3 is CASSLQGPNYGYTF. The DNA for the CDR3 is TGTGCCAGCAGCTTACAGGGGCCTAACTATGGCTACACCTTC.

In its sample, this clone was seen a few times. Its ends do not fully match the called genes, so a read error is possible. This chain connects TRBV7-7 to TRBJ2-7; possibly TRBD2 for D (5 bases). Germline assignment: CDR1 SSHAT and CDR2 FNYEAQ (reference sequence). The CDR3 is 13 amino acids. DNA of the CDR3: TGTGCTAGCAGCCCCCTCAGAGGCGGGGAGCAGTACTTC. As protein: CASSPLRGGEQYF.

The chain is built from TRBV15 and TRBJ2-6, with unresolved D. Between the trimmed V and J ends, which lost 3 bases and 0 bases, there was a span of 6 bases. This CDR3 region has 15 residues. Germline CDR1 is LNHNV and CDR2 is YYDKDF (reference sequence). CDR3 nucleotides: TGTGCCACCAGCAGGCTATCCTCTGGGGCCAACGTCCTGACTTTC. Encoded protein: CATSRLSSGANVLTF.

The chain carries TRBV5-6 and TRBJ2-2; TRBD1 aligns across 11 bases. Per the germline V gene, CDR1 is SGHDT and CDR2 is YYEEEE. The CDR3 runs 18 residues. V gave up 5 bases and J gave up 4 bases; unmatched junction bases: 13. The CDR3 DNA follows: TGTGCCAGCAGTCGTATAGGGACAGGGGGGAAATTCACCGGGGAGCTGTTTTTT. Translation: CASSRIGTGGKFTGELFF.